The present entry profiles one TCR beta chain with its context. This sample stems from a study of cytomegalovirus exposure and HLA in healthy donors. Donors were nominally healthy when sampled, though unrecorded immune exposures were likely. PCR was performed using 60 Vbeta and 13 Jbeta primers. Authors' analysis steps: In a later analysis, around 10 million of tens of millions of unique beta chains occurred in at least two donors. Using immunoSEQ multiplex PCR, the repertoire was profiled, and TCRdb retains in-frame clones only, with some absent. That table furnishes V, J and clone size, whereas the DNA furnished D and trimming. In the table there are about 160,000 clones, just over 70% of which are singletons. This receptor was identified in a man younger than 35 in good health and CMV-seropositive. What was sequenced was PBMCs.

CDR3 DNA: TGTGCCAGCAGCTCCACAGGGGGGGATACGCAGTATTTT. Its translation is CASSSTGGDTQYF. This sequence joins TRBV7-3 and TRBJ2-3; 8 bases fit TRBD1. Looked up from germline, CDR1 is SGHTA and CDR2 is FQGTGA. This CDR3 is built from 13 residues. The trim removed 4 bases at V and 6 bases at J, leaving 3 bases unmatched.